The present T cell receptor (beta chain) was sequenced within a study of T cell responses to AZD1222 COVID-19 vaccine. Per the germline V gene, CDR1 is MNHEY and CDR2 is SMNVEV (reference sequence). This CDR3 is built from 15 residues. Trimming removed 8 bases from V and 5 bases from J, with 16 bases in between. Some clones are missing from TCRdb's copy, which holds only in-frame ones; the method was immunoSEQ multiplex PCR. The sample has about 120,000 clones, roughly 91% seen once. V usage is TRBV27 and J usage is TRBJ1-6; maybe TRBD1 (5 bases). The source is an adult who received the AZD1222 COVID-19 vaccine. The source material was peripheral blood, sampled 28 days after the second AZD1222 dose. CDR3 amino acids: CASGPAGLHNSPLHF. In DNA, the CDR3 is TGTGCCAGCGGTCCCGCGGGGCTGCATAATTCACCCCTCCACTTT.